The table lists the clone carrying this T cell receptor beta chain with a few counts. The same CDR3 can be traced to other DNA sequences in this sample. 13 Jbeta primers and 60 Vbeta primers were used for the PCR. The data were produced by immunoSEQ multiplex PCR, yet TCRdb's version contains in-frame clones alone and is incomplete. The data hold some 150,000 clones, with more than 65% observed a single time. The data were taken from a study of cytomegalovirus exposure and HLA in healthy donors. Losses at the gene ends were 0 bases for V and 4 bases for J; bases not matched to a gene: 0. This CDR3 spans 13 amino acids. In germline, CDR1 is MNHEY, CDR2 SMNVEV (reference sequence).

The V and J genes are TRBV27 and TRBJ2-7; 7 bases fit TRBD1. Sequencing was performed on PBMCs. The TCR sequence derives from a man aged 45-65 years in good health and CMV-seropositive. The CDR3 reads CASSLSRGYEQYF. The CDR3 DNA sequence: TGTGCCAGCAGTTTATCCAGGGGGTACGAGCAGTACTTC.